This T cell receptor (beta chain) was sequenced in a study of T cell responses to AZD1222 COVID-19 vaccine. General study points: Researchers report vaccine-associated CD4 TCRs spanning spike, with dominance at 160-218 and 743-854. It was only after the peak T cell response that any repertoires were sampled. Nearly half of the spike-specific TCRs reportedly recognize variant regions that carry no mutations. A mostly white British donor set with more females was recruited, and clonal diversity was possibly underestimated.

This clone was seen a handful of times. Its antigen remains unidentified. Per germline, CDR1 LNHNV and CDR2 YYDKDF (reference sequence). V was clipped by 0 bases and J by 1 base, with 4 bases between them. This CDR3 is built from 14 residues. Assay: immunoSEQ multiplex PCR; the TCRdb copy retains only in-frame clones and omits some. The data show 100,000 to 150,000 clones, approximately 85% seen once. The V gene is TRBV15, the J gene TRBJ1-5; D uncertain. The material sequenced was peripheral blood, taken on day 0 of MenACWY control vaccination. The receptor's source is an adult in good health. CDR3 region: CATSREQSNQPQHF. CDR3 nucleotide sequence: TGTGCCACCAGCAGAGAACAAAGCAATCAGCCCCAGCATTTT.